The clone carrying this TCR beta chain was seen a handful of times. Its antigen is not identified. This specimen includes other DNA sequences encoding the same CDR3. TCRdb keeps only in-frame clones here, not all; method: immunoSEQ multiplex PCR. The sample has roughly 95,000 clones, 80% to 90% seen once; the top ten hold roughly 2%. The sample's time point: pretreatment peripheral blood. This sample was included in a study of PD-L1 blockade in urothelial cancer. Whole-study context: Patients started atezolizumab around 2014, 1,200 mg intravenously every 3 weeks.

The study's findings and limits: Better progression-free and overall survival followed lower pretreatment blood clonality.

The receptor was isolated from a man between 60 and 75 years old with urothelial cancer. The specimen was PBMCs, collected around atezolizumab (anti-PD-L1) treatment.

The CDR3 sequence is CASSVGGGDYNEQFF. CDR3 DNA sequence: TGTGCCAGCAGCGTAGGGGGAGGGGACTACAATGAGCAGTTCTTC. The gene calls are TRBV9 and TRBJ2-1; the match to TRBD2 covers 7 bases. This CDR3 contains 15 residues. Germline V gene sequence: CDR1 SGDLS, CDR2 YYNGEE. The junction had 3 bases not matched to a gene; V was cut back by 0 bases and J by 3 bases.